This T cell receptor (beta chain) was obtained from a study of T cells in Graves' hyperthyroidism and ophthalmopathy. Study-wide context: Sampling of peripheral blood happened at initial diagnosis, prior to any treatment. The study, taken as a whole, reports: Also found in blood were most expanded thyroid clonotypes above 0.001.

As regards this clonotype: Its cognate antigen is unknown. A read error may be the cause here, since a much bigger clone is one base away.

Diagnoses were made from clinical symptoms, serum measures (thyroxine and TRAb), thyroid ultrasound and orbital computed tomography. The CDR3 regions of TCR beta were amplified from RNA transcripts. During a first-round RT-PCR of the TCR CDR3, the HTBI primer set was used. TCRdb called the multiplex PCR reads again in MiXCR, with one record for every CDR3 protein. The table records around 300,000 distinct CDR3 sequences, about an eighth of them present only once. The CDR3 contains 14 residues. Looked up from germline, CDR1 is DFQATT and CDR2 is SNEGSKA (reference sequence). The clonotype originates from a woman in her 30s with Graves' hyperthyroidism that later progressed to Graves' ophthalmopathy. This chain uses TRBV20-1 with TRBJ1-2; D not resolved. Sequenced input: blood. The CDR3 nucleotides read TGCAGTGATAGAGATCTGGACGGGAACTATGGCTACACCTTC. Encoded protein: CSDRDLDGNYGYTF.